Described below is a single TCR beta chain sequence and its context. The data stem from a study of blood T cell repertoires in COVID-19. In the study overall: The cDNA or gDNA used as material had been derived from T cells, B-cell-depleted T cells, or PBMCs.

Clones were read by immunoSEQ multiplex PCR, and TCRdb kept only the in-frame ones, dropping some. The sample consists of 200,000 to 300,000 clones, about nine tenths of them appearing once. Germline V gene lookup returns CDR1 KGHDR and CDR2 SFDVKD. The CDR3 length is 12 residues. Trimming shortened V by 7 bases and J by 5 bases, and 11 bases separated the two germline ends. The sequence was obtained from a man aged 25 to 40 with COVID-19, enrolled during active disease. This chain uses TRBV24-1 with TRBJ2-7; a weak D match, TRBD2 (5 bases). The material sequenced was peripheral blood. CDR3 DNA sequence: TGTGCCACCAGGAGGGTTGACCACGAGCAGTACTTC. Translated, it gives CATRRVDHEQYF.